These T cell receptor beta chains were read from a single sample in a study of T cells expressing NK-cell markers. Using the 5' RACE reads, TCRdb records one entry per CDR3 protein without DNA. The sample has roughly 280,000 distinct CDR3 sequences. Sample: blood T cells: a sorted CD56 or NKG2C T cell subset, CD4+ or CD8+ T cells, or bulk PBMC T cells (not recorded which). These receptors originate from a man aged 18 to 35 in good health. CDR3s include the opening cysteine and the closing phenylalanine or tryptophan.

CDR3aa: CASSGGTGGPYGYTF
j_gene: TRBJ1-2
len: 15
v_gene: TRBV7-2

CDR3aa: CASSLLGQYITDTQYF
j_gene: TRBJ2-3
len: 16
v_gene: TRBV5-6

CDR3aa: CASSFTGQGPNEQFF
j_gene: TRBJ2-1
len: 15
v_gene: TRBV5-1

CDR3aa: CASSLAGGPWNEQFF
j_gene: TRBJ2-1
len: 15
v_gene: TRBV4-3

CDR3aa: CATSDDRQGIADTQYF
j_gene: TRBJ2-3
len: 16
v_gene: TRBV24-1

CDR3aa: CSARGPSHLGTGELFF
j_gene: TRBJ2-2
len: 16
v_gene: TRBV20-1

CDR3aa: CASSLGQEGYTF
j_gene: TRBJ1-2
len: 12
v_gene: TRBV5-1

CDR3aa: CAISESLSNQFF
j_gene: TRBJ2-1
len: 12
v_gene: TRBV10-3

CDR3aa: CASSVSGQGGDTQYF
j_gene: TRBJ2-3
len: 15
v_gene: TRBV5-5

CDR3aa: CAWSGLALSSYNEQFF
j_gene: TRBJ2-1
len: 16
v_gene: TRBV30

CDR3aa: CASSLFGGIGGETQYF
j_gene: TRBJ2-5
len: 16
v_gene: TRBV27

CDR3aa: CASSVEGQGYTEAFF
j_gene: TRBJ1-1
len: 15
v_gene: TRBV9

CDR3aa: CASSQSLDSYGYTF
j_gene: TRBJ1-2
len: 14
v_gene: TRBV7-9

CDR3aa: CASSLGQISTDTQYF
j_gene: TRBJ2-3
len: 15
v_gene: TRBV7-3

CDR3aa: CASSLTSSSYNEQFF
j_gene: TRBJ2-1
len: 15
v_gene: TRBV5-4

CDR3aa: CASGSSPYGLAIQETQYF
j_gene: TRBJ2-5
len: 18
v_gene: TRBV12-5

CDR3aa: CASSSEGRAKYGYTF
j_gene: TRBJ1-2
len: 15
v_gene: TRBV12-3/TRBV12-4

CDR3aa: CAWTANVNTEAFF
j_gene: TRBJ1-1
len: 13
v_gene: TRBV30

CDR3aa: CASRGLAKETQYF
j_gene: TRBJ2-5
len: 13
v_gene: TRBV27

CDR3aa: CASSLARPRNTGELFF
j_gene: TRBJ2-2
len: 16
v_gene: TRBV7-6

CDR3aa: CASSLGAGLSSYGYTF
j_gene: TRBJ1-2
len: 16
v_gene: TRBV5-5

CDR3aa: CASSQKSGANVLTF
j_gene: TRBJ2-6
len: 14
v_gene: TRBV7-6

CDR3aa: CASSLLGQPPETQYF
j_gene: TRBJ2-5
len: 15
v_gene: TRBV7-3

CDR3aa: CASNRQGFSTEAFF
j_gene: TRBJ1-1
len: 14
v_gene: TRBV12-3/TRBV12-4

CDR3aa: CASLRDYGYTF
j_gene: TRBJ1-2
len: 11
v_gene: TRBV6-1

CDR3aa: CASSISWRQGAMEAFF
j_gene: TRBJ1-1
len: 16
v_gene: TRBV5-5

CDR3aa: CASSRSVLSYEQYF
j_gene: TRBJ2-7
len: 14
v_gene: TRBV5-5

CDR3aa: CASSLSSPGSSGGPAYEQYF
j_gene: TRBJ2-7
len: 20
v_gene: TRBV27

CDR3aa: CASTWGPRDIQYF
j_gene: TRBJ2-4
len: 13
v_gene: TRBV6-2/TRBV6-3

CDR3aa: CASSEDLYNEQFF
j_gene: TRBJ2-1
len: 13
v_gene: TRBV10-1

CDR3aa: CSVELGNEQFF
j_gene: TRBJ2-1
len: 11
v_gene: TRBV29-1

CDR3aa: CSAARRGRAEKLFF
j_gene: TRBJ1-4
len: 14
v_gene: TRBV20-1

CDR3aa: CASRQVSGMYNEQFF
j_gene: TRBJ2-1
len: 15
v_gene: TRBV5-1

CDR3aa: CASSQVGRDTQYF
j_gene: TRBJ2-3
len: 13
v_gene: TRBV4-1

CDR3aa: CASTERDRFSYEQYF
j_gene: TRBJ2-7
len: 15
v_gene: TRBV6-2/TRBV6-3

CDR3aa: CSVLEQVGGYTF
j_gene: TRBJ1-2
len: 12
v_gene: TRBV29-1

CDR3aa: CASGHRTRENTEAFF
j_gene: TRBJ1-1
len: 15
v_gene: TRBV30

CDR3aa: CASSLLAGGTPGELFF
j_gene: TRBJ2-2
len: 16
v_gene: TRBV12-3/TRBV12-4

CDR3aa: CSAGTGTGGYEQYF
j_gene: TRBJ2-7
len: 14
v_gene: TRBV20-1

CDR3aa: CATSTGPTADTQYF
j_gene: TRBJ2-3
len: 14
v_gene: TRBV15

CDR3aa: CSVIWGNEKLFF
j_gene: TRBJ1-4
len: 12
v_gene: TRBV29-1

CDR3aa: CASSQEVGFQPQHF
j_gene: TRBJ1-5
len: 14
v_gene: TRBV4-2

CDR3aa: CASSDPPPTGNSVGETQYF
j_gene: TRBJ2-5
len: 19
v_gene: TRBV25-1

CDR3aa: CASSQTGGTYEQYF
j_gene: TRBJ2-7
len: 14
v_gene: TRBV4-2

CDR3aa: CASSEGGGGRNQPQHF
j_gene: TRBJ1-5
len: 16
v_gene: TRBV2

CDR3aa: CASSQTKPGLVFYEQFF
j_gene: TRBJ2-1
len: 17
v_gene: TRBV7-8

CDR3aa: CSAAVASGTDTQYF
j_gene: TRBJ2-3
len: 14
v_gene: TRBV20-1

CDR3aa: CASSRSYRTGTGTDTQYF
j_gene: TRBJ2-3
len: 18
v_gene: TRBV14